This T cell receptor (beta chain) was recorded in a study of T-cell memory formation after mild COVID-19 (dated by TCRdb to about 2021). Turning to the overall study: TCR sequence clusters from the two donors were found to be largely donor specific. Longitudinal TCRalpha and TCRbeta repertoire sequencing tracked T-cell clones expanding and contracting after mild COVID-19 in two donors. The cohort was made up of two young adult volunteers, one female and one male, who were previously healthy.

What the work shows at the level of the full study, not this receptor alone: The study covered only two mild cases, and larger cohorts including severe cases with pre-infection samples were considered necessary. SARS-CoV-2 specificity was not confirmed for the second-wave clones peaking on day 37. Contracting CD4+ clones were found mainly in CM and EM memory subsets, while CD8+ clones were enriched in EMRA. Some responding clones were detected in pre-infection memory, which suggested that pre-existing cross-reactive memory T cells had joined the SARS-CoV-2 response. Clones that contracted from day 15 to 85 showed balanced CD4/CD8 phenotypes, whereas a second wave of clones that expanded from day 15 to 37 leaned towards CD4+.

For sequencing, an Illumina NovaSeq 6000 was employed. TCRalpha and TCRbeta cDNA libraries were constructed by 5'RACE with constant-segment primers, with sample barcodes and unique molecular identifiers being introduced. Trizol reagent was used to extract RNA from every sample. Libraries were amplified in two PCR steps, with a second sample barcode and Illumina TruSeq adapters added in the second step. Libraries were sequenced on an Illumina NovaSeq with 2 x 150 bp paired-end reads. As for the authors' bioinformatics: Reads were demultiplexed and collapsed into UMI-guided consensus sequences with migec v1.2.7. With mixcr v2.1.11, UMI consensuses were aligned to TRA and TRB V and J templates and assembled into clonotypes. Clonotypes were classified as expanded or contracted when called significant by both edgeR and NoisET, with noise models trained on biological replicates. For edgeR calls, the cutoffs were a false discovery rate-adjusted p below 0.01 and a log2 fold-change threshold of 1. PCA with hierarchical clustering of max-normalized trajectories of the 1000 most abundant clonotypes was used as exploratory dynamics analysis. Separately sequenced CD4+ and CD8+ repertoires were used to assign a CD4 or CD8 phenotype to each responding clone. TCRdb cleaned the public reads at Q25 with fastp, built clones with MiXCR and kept in-frame beta chains. CDR3 protein sequences are deduplicated, and each keeps its most common genes and DNA. The V and J calls, along with clone size, are taken from TCRdb and not from the paper's own processing. The sample table holds hundreds of thousands of distinct CDR3 sequences, of which over 15% were seen once. The top ten hold more than 20% of the sample.

About this clonotype itself: It lacks a known antigen. Base qualities are missing; no much larger clone stands one base away.

Ficoll-Paque density gradient centrifugation was the method used to isolate PBMCs. The TCR sequence derives from a man aged 18 to 29 who had mild COVID-19 (a few samples of this study predate the infection). The sample titles of this study are shuffled in the database, so cell type and time point are left out; the donor was told from shared clones. The specimen sequenced was PBMCs or a T cell subset sorted from them (not recorded which).

The nucleotide sequence is given as TGTGCCAGCAGTTACCTTGGACTAGGGACCGGGGAGCTGTTTTTT. It encodes CASSYLGLGTGELFF. This sequence uses TRBV6-2 or TRBV6-3 and TRBJ2-2; 7 central nucleotides agree with TRBD2. CDR1 MNHEY and CDR2 SVGEGT were looked up in the germline V gene. The CDR3 numbers 15 residues from cysteine through phenylalanine. Only the CDR3 portion is preserved as DNA: 45 bases, with reading frame beginning at the first base. The germline V end is reduced by 2 bases and the J end by 5 bases; junction bases left unmatched: 5.